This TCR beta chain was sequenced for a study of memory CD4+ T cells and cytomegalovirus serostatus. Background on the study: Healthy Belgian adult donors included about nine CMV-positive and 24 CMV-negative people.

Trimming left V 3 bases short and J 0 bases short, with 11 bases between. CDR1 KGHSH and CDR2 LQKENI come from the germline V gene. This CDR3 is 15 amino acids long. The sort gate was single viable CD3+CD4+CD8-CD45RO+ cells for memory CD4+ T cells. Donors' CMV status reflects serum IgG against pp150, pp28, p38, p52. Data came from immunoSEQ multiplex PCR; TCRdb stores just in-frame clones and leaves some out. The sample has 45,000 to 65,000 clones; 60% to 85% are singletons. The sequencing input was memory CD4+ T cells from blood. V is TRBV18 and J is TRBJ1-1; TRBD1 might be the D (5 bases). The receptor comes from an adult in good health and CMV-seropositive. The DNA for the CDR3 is TGTGCCAGCTCACCCCGACAGACCTTGAACACTGAAGCTTTCTTT. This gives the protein CASSPRQTLNTEAFF.